This T cell receptor beta chain was identified during a study of blood T cell repertoires in COVID-19. Study at large: The United States, Italy and Spain were the sources of the acute and convalescent COVID-19 samples. T cells, B-cell-depleted T cells, or PBMCs supplied cDNA or gDNA.

As originally analysed: Amplification with reference gene primers provided the estimates of nucleated cell counts. Clones were sequenced by immunoSEQ multiplex PCR, and TCRdb holds only the in-frame ones, with some missing. V, J and clone size were drawn from that table, and D and trimming were deduced from the DNA. The sample contains about 180,000 clones, approximately 80% of which appear only once. Followed over time, Seattle patients had been enrolled while infection was active. Sequenced sample: peripheral blood. This sequence was found in a woman in her thirties or forties with COVID-19, enrolled during active disease.

The DNA of the CDR3 is TGCGCCAGCAGCCTAATGAAGACAGCCGAGCAGTACTTC. Protein sequence: CASSLMKTAEQYF. The chain recombines TRBV4-1 with TRBJ2-7, with D tentatively TRBD1 (5 bases). The CDR3 is 13 amino acids. CDR1 and CDR2 from the germline V gene are MGHRA and YSYEKL. V gave up 4 bases and J gave up 6 bases, with 13 bases separating them.